These T cell receptor beta chains were read from a single sample in a study of tumor and adjacent non-tumor tissue in lung cancer. TCRdb passed the multiplex PCR reads through MiXCR, listing each CDR3 protein once. The sample lists 60,000 to 85,000 distinct CDR3 sequences, around four fifths occurring once. The sequencing input was lung tumor tissue. The receptor set was obtained from a woman aged 45-65 years with non-small cell lung cancer. The conserved cysteine and the conserved F or W are not part of the CDR3 here.

V gene | CDR3 protein
TRBV11-2 | AGSLEGTVKETQY
TRBV6-1 | ASSHLLTRNNQPQH
TRBV11-2 | ASSLEWAAEQY
TRBV20-1 | SATRDRPNYGYT
TRBV6-1 | ASSERKRGSYEQY
TRBV11-2 | ASSLRVGDEYT
TRBV28 | ASSPNREHRYTGELF
TRBV4-1 | ASSQKGDTVQF
TRBV11-2 | ASSGGGGTVIWNEQF
TRBV7-9 | ASSAGGQGLTQRKLF
TRBV11-2 | ASSLRMGDGYT
TRBV29-1 | SVEGRDSGSGGHT
TRBV14 | ASSQDRTGRKLF
TRBV29-1 | SVGGTGNTEAI
TRBV24-1 | ATSDVTRGQGTQY
TRBV12-3/TRBV12-4 | ASSLVRRVTEGYA
TRBV10-2 | ASNGDRGIH
TRBV12-3/TRBV12-4 | TSSWQTNTGELF
TRBV7-3 | TSSQTGGSWETQY
TRBV6-1 | ASSDQDTHTGELF
TRBV29-1 | SADRPGQGNAIDTHY
TRBV4-1 | AVREAGKTGELF
TRBV6-1 | ASSERDTNEQF
TRBV29-1 | CVAKGTSRGGSQY
TRBV5-1 | ASSLGGGPSYDEQF
TRBV6-2/TRBV6-3 | ASSRSGAGDKGQF
TRBV10-3 | AISETQQGGSGEMF
TRBV28 | ASNTTDYFTDTQY
TRBV4-1 | ASSQERLGTGLAEVIREETQY
TRBV11-2 | ASSLRNTETF
TRBV6-5 | ASSYSSPAGVPETQY
TRBV6-6 | ARNYSEEADEQY
TRBV6-6 | ASSHPRPQTEFDEKLF
TRBV4-2 | ASGQAGINTEAF
TRBV6-4 | ASRDSTTDTQY
TRBV5-6 | ASSSWRLFTYEQY
TRBV5-1 | ASRGRADNNSALH
TRBV6-1 | ASYPATGGMNNQPQH
TRBV7-9 | ASSLEPVVREAF
TRBV4-1 | ASSQVDLGIVGGNEQY
TRBV11-2 | ASSFESADNEEF